A single sample is the source of the 6 T cell receptor beta chains below, sequenced in a study of blood T cell repertoires in COVID-19. The protocol was immunoSEQ multiplex PCR, while the TCRdb copy is restricted to in-frame clones and leaves out a portion. The repertoire includes approximately 200,000 clones, 70% to 90% of them detected once, and 2.5% to 3.5% sits in the top ten. The material sequenced was peripheral blood. The receptors stem from a middle-aged man who had recovered from COVID-19.

This chain links TRBV4-1 with TRBJ1-5; D not certain. CDR1 and CDR2 from the germline V gene are MGHRA and YSYEKL. Trimming left V 1 base short and J 4 bases short, with 2 bases between. This CDR3 region has 12 residues. The CDR3 is CASSQVNQPQHF. The CDR3 DNA is TGCGCCAGCAGCCAAGTAAATCAGCCCCAGCATTTT.

The CDR3 reads CASSLGWRGLLNEQFF. CDR3 coding DNA: TGTGCCAGCAGCTTAGGATGGCGGGGGCTCCTCAATGAGCAGTTCTTC. The rearrangement links TRBV7-2 to TRBJ2-1; D possibly corresponds to TRBD2 (7 bases). Trimming stripped 1 base from V and 6 bases from J, with 16 bases between. Per the germline V gene, CDR1 is SGHTA and CDR2 is FQGNSA. The CDR3 runs to 16 residues.

The CDR3 bases are TGTGCCAGCAGTTACGTGACTAGCGGGAGGGGTGAGCAGTACTTC. This encodes CASSYVTSGRGEQYF. J is TRBJ2-7 and V is TRBV6-5, with 14 bases matching TRBD2. V lost 2 bases, J lost 7 bases, and 4 bases stayed unmatched. The CDR3 covers 15 residues. Germline lookup yields CDR1 MNHEY and CDR2 SVGAGI.

This clone was recorded a few times. The gene calls are TRBV25-1 and TRBJ1-6; possible D gene TRBD1, 6 bases. This CDR3 spans 15 amino acids. Germline CDR1 and CDR2: MGHDK and SYGVNS. The V end lost 3 bases, the J end lost 6 bases, and 12 bases lay between the germline ends. The DNA of the CDR3 is TGTGCCAGCAGTGACCCGGGACATCCTAATTCACCCCTCCACTTT. Translated: CASSDPGHPNSPLHF. The full variable domain, completed using reference TRBV25-1 and TRBJ1-6, is EADIYQTPRYLVIGTGKKITLECSQTMGHDKMYWYQQDPGMELHLIHYSYGVNSTEKGDLSSESTVSRIRTEHFPLTLESARPSHTSQYLCASSDPGHPNSPLHFGNGTRLTVT.

In its sample, this clone was seen once. The V gene is TRBV28, the J gene TRBJ2-1; 9 bases line up with TRBD1. Germline V gene data show CDR1 as MDHEN and CDR2 as SYDVKM. V trimming: 6 bases; J trimming: 4 bases; junction bases outside the gene matches: 7. The CDR3 extends over 15 amino acids. CDR3 DNA: TGTGCCAGCAGACTGACCGGGACAGGGTACAATGAGCAGTTCTTC. Its protein product is CASRLTGTGYNEQFF.

V is TRBV6-5 and J is TRBJ2-1, with TRBD1 as a possible D gene (6 bases). The germline V and J ends were trimmed by 9 bases and 4 bases, with 10 bases remaining between them. The CDR3 has 12 residues. CDR1 is MNHEY, CDR2 SVGAGI, per germline. The CDR3 region has the DNA TGTGCCAGTAAGGACAGTTACAATGAGCAGTTCTTC. Amino acid sequence: CASKDSYNEQFF.